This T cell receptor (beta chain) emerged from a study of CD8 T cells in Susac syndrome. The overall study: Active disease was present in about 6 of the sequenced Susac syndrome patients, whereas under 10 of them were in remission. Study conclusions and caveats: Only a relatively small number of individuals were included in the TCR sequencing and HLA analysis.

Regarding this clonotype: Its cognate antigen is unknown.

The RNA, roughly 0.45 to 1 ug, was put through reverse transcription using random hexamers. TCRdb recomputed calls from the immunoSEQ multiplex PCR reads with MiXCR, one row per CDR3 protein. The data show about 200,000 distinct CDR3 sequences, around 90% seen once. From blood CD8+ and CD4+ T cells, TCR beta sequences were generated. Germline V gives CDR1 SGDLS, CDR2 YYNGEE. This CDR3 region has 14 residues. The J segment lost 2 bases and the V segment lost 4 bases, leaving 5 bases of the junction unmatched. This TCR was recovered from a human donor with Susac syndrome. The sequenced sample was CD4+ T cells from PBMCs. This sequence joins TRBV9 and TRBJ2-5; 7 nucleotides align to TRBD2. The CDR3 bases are TGTGCCAGCAGCCAACTAGCGACACAAGAGACCCAGTACTTC. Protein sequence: CASSQLATQETQYF.